The next 24 T cell receptor beta chains were all read from a single sample in a study of T cell responses to AZD1222 COVID-19 vaccine. This table comes from immunoSEQ multiplex PCR, and its TCRdb copy is limited to in-frame clones, with some not included. The data contain 85,000 to 95,000 clones, 90% of them seen just once; the ten biggest clones take up approximately 8.7%. The source was peripheral blood, collected on day 0 of AZD1222 vaccination. These receptors all come from an adult in good health.

The V gene is TRBV3-1 (or the pseudogene TRBV3-2), the J gene TRBJ2-5; possibly TRBD1 for D (5 bases). V was clipped by 8 bases and J by 5 bases, with 9 bases between them. This CDR3 is built from 11 residues. CDR1 is LGHDT and CDR2 is YNNKEL in the germline V gene (reference sequence). The CDR3 reads CASGAGETQYF. CDR3 DNA: TGTGCCAGCGGGGCTGGGGAGACCCAGTACTTC.

The chain employs TRBV7-9 and TRBJ2-7; either TRBD1 or TRBD2 may supply D (5 bases each). Germline lookup yields CDR1 SEHNR and CDR2 FQNEAQ (reference sequence). V lost 0 bases and J lost 5, with 14 bases in between. The CDR3 loop spans 15 amino acids. The CDR3 bases are TGTGCCAGCAGCTTAGCGGGGACCAAAGGGGACGAGCAGTACTTC. It specifies CASSLAGTKGDEQYF.

This rearrangement joins TRBV27 to TRBJ2-7, with D unclear. CDR1 is MNHEY and CDR2 is SMNVEV in the germline V gene (reference sequence). There are 13 residues in the CDR3. Between the trimmed V and J ends, which lost 11 bases and 2 bases, there was a span of 16 bases. The CDR3 spells CAARSTGAYEQYF. DNA of the CDR3: TGTGCCGCCCGGTCAACTGGGGCCTACGAGCAGTACTTC.

This chain connects TRBV18 to TRBJ2-7, with D perhaps TRBD1 (6 bases). Germline assignment: CDR1 KGHSH and CDR2 LQKENI. This CDR3 region has 15 residues. Trimming left V 1 base short and J 0 bases short, with 10 bases between. As DNA, the CDR3 is TGTGCCAGCTCACCACGCGGACAGAGCTCCTACGAGCAGTACTTC. This encodes CASSPRGQSSYEQYF.

CDR3 sequence (DNA): TGTGCCAGCCTGGCGGTGTCAGGGGGTCACGAGCAGTACTTC. Translated, it gives CASLAVSGGHEQYF. This chain joins TRBV27 and TRBJ2-7, with 7 bases lining up with TRBD1. The V gene end was trimmed by 8 bases and the J gene end by 5 bases; junction bases not matched to a gene: 12. This CDR3 is built from 14 residues. CDR1 and CDR2 (germline): MNHEY, SMNVEV (reference sequence).

This chain joins TRBV24-1 and TRBJ1-1; TRBD1 might be the D (6 bases). The CDR3 length is 16 residues. CDR1 and CDR2 (germline): KGHDR, SFDVKD. V lost 4 bases and J 0 bases, leaving 14 bases between the germline ends. The CDR3 loop is CATSDSGGGVNTEAFF. The CDR3 region has the DNA TGTGCCACCAGTGACTCGGGGGGCGGAGTGAACACTGAAGCTTTCTTT.

This chain connects TRBV5-1 to TRBJ1-2; D remains unclear. From germline, CDR1 is SGHRS and CDR2 YFSETQ. V was shortened by 2 bases and J by 4 bases, with 18 bases between the two germline ends. The CDR3 covers 16 residues. The CDR3 spells CASSFGFILPTYGYTF. The CDR3 nucleotides are TGCGCCAGCAGCTTCGGTTTTATTCTGCCCACCTATGGCTACACCTTC.

This chain links TRBV5-5 with TRBJ1-2; TRBD1 matches at 7 bases. The V gene end was trimmed by 1 base and the J gene end by 8 bases; junction bases not matched to a gene: 8. Germline V gives CDR1 SGHKS, CDR2 YYEKEE (reference sequence). CDR3 length: 14 residues. The CDR3 sequence is CASSLYEGAGGYTF. The CDR3 region has the DNA TGTGCCAGCAGCTTGTACGAGGGGGCAGGCGGCTACACCTTC.

CDR3 coding DNA: TGTGCCAGCAGTTTAGGGTATACGCAGTATTTT. Its protein product is CASSLGYTQYF. This chain uses TRBV27 with TRBJ2-3; no definite D call. Per germline, CDR1 MNHEY and CDR2 SMNVEV (reference sequence). Trimming removed 2 bases at V and 7 bases at J, with 4 bases between. The CDR3 consists of 11 residues.

The V and J genes are TRBV27 and TRBJ1-5, with D possibly being TRBD1 (6 bases). This CDR3 spans 17 amino acids. Germline CDR1 reads MNHEY; CDR2 reads SMNVEV (reference sequence). Deletions cut 1 base from V and 3 bases from J, with 16 bases between. CDR3 sequence (DNA): TGTGCCAGCAGTTTATTGGCGGGGGCGCGAACCAATCAGCCCCAGCATTTT. Residues: CASSLLAGARTNQPQHF.

This sequence joins TRBV7-9 and TRBJ1-2; 8 nucleotides match TRBD1. Germline V CDR1 and CDR2: SEHNR, FQNEAQ (reference sequence). V lost 1 base to trimming and J lost 8 bases; unmatched junction nucleotides: 9. The CDR3 extends over 15 amino acids. CDR3 residues: CASSLDPGGRWGYTF. The CDR3 DNA is TGTGCCAGCAGCTTAGACCCAGGGGGCCGTTGGGGCTACACCTTC.

The rearrangement joins TRBV6-6 to TRBJ2-2, with D perhaps matching TRBD2 (5 bases). Trimming stripped 11 bases from V and 2 bases from J, with 12 bases between. The CDR3 extends over 13 amino acids. In germline, CDR1 is MNHNY, CDR2 SVGAGI (reference sequence). The CDR3 region has the DNA TGTGCCGGTCGGGGTGCTAACACCGGGGAGCTGTTTTTT. Encoded protein: CAGRGANTGELFF.

This clone has only a few counts. The rearrangement links TRBV4-3 to TRBJ1-2; D is uncertain. V lost 0 bases and J lost 8, with 13 bases in between. Germline CDR1 reads LGHNA; CDR2 reads YSLEER. The CDR3 length is 14 residues. CDR3 sequence reads: CASSQEGPSGGYTF. The CDR3 DNA follows: TGCGCCAGCAGCCAAGAAGGGCCCTCGGGGGGCTACACCTTC.

This clone came up a few times. The rearrangement links TRBV6-2 or TRBV6-3 to TRBJ1-2; D unresolved. The CDR3 is 13 residues long. The germline CDR1 and CDR2 sequences are MNHEY and SVGEGT. The ends were cut back, 5 bases at V and 8 bases at J, with 15 bases in the middle. The CDR3 spells CASSLSSGGGYTF. The CDR3 region has the DNA TGTGCCAGCAGTCTATCTTCCGGAGGGGGCTACACCTTC.

This chain joins TRBV11-2 and TRBJ1-2; TRBD1 matches at 10 bases. Germline CDR1 and CDR2: SGHAT and FQNNGV. V gave up 3 bases and J gave up 7 bases; unmatched junction bases: 8. This CDR3 has 15 amino acids. This CDR3 is CASSLGGQGRGGYTF. CDR3 DNA: TGTGCCAGCAGCTTGGGGGGACAGGGGCGAGGTGGCTACACCTTC. The full variable domain, in which reference TRBV11-2 and TRBJ1-2 provide the parts outside the CDR3, is EAGVAQSPRYKIIEKRQSVAFWCNPISGHATLYWYQQILGQGPKLLIQFQNNGVVDDSQLPKDRFSAERLKGVDSTLKIQPAKLEDSAVYLCASSLGGQGRGGYTFGSGTRLTVV.

The rearrangement joins TRBV10-1 to TRBJ2-1, with a tentative D call TRBD2 (7 bases). The germline CDR1 and CDR2 sequences are WNHNN and SYGVQD (reference sequence). This CDR3 is 12 amino acids long. V lost 6 bases to trimming and J lost 9 bases, with 12 bases between them. CDR3 nucleotide sequence: TGCGCCAGCAGGAAACGGGGGGCTGAGCAGTTCTTC. Translation gives CASRKRGAEQFF.

The chain uses TRBV3-1 (or the pseudogene TRBV3-2) and TRBJ1-4, with D possibly TRBD1 on 5 matching bases. Trimming stripped 4 bases from V and 0 bases from J, with 9 bases between. There are 15 residues in the CDR3. Looked up from germline, CDR1 is LGHDT and CDR2 is YNNKEL (reference sequence). CDR3 sequence: CASSPHRTTNEKLFF. In DNA form, the CDR3 reads TGTGCCAGCAGCCCGCACAGGACAACTAATGAAAAACTGTTTTTT.

CDR3 DNA sequence: TGTGCCAGCAGTTACTCGTCAGGGAACTATGGCTACACCTTC. It encodes CASSYSSGNYGYTF. The chain combines TRBV6-2 or TRBV6-3 with TRBJ1-2; D is possibly TRBD1 (5 bases). The germline gives CDR1 MNHEY, CDR2 SVGEGT. Trimming left V 0 bases short and J 2 bases short, with 7 bases between. This CDR3 region has 14 residues.

This chain joins TRBV9 and TRBJ2-5; possible D gene TRBD2, 7 bases. The CDR3 is 16 residues long. Trimming left V 0 bases short and J 1 base short, with 13 bases between. Looked up from germline, CDR1 is SGDLS and CDR2 is YYNGEE. DNA of the CDR3: TGTGCCAGCAGCGTAGGTATGGGGGGGCCCCAAGAGACCCAGTACTTC. It translates to CASSVGMGGPQETQYF.

J is TRBJ2-7 and V is TRBV5-1; D not resolved. The germline CDR1 and CDR2 sequences are SGHRS and YFSETQ. V was shortened by 1 base and J by 1 base, with 6 bases between the two germline ends. The CDR3 has 13 amino acids. The CDR3 reads CASSLRSSYEQYF. DNA for the CDR3: TGCGCCAGCAGCTTGCGCAGTTCCTACGAGCAGTACTTC.

The V call is TRBV27, the J call TRBJ2-7; D is unresolved. V was pared by 5 bases and J by 5 bases, with 16 bases between. This CDR3 has 14 amino acids. From germline, CDR1 is MNHEY and CDR2 SMNVEV (reference sequence). CDR3 in amino acids: CASSPTSPTDEQYF. For the CDR3, the DNA is TGTGCCAGCAGTCCGACTTCCCCCACGGACGAGCAGTACTTC.

This chain uses TRBV5-1 with TRBJ1-2; D call uncertain. Trimming removed 0 bases from V and 7 bases from J, with 10 bases in between. The CDR3 consists of 13 residues. Germline CDR1 is SGHRS and CDR2 is YFSETQ. The CDR3 loop reads CASSLAVVAGYTF. The DNA of the CDR3 is TGCGCCAGCAGCTTGGCTGTGGTGGCTGGCTACACCTTC. The full variable domain, with the rest looked up from reference TRBV5-1 and TRBJ1-2, is KAGVTQTPRYLIKTRGQQVTLSCSPISGHRSVSWYQQTPGQGLQFLFEYFSETQRNKGNFPGRFSGRQFSNSRSEMNVSTLELGDSALYLCASSLAVVAGYTFGSGTRLTVV.

This chain links TRBV21-1 with TRBJ1-3. TRBV21-1 is flagged as a pseudogene. The CDR3 has 14 amino acids. Written as DNA, the CDR3 is TGTGCCAGCTTTTCGGACGGCTCTGGAAACACCATATATTTT. Encoded protein: CASFSDGSGNTIYF.

This chain connects TRBV19 to TRBJ1-5; TRBD1 aligns across 7 bases. The V gene's germline CDR1 is LNHDA and CDR2 SQIVND (reference sequence). The CDR3 has 12 residues. Trimming cost V 5 bases and J 7 bases; bases outside gene matches: 2. The CDR3 nucleotides are TGTGCCAGTAGTTACAGGGGACAGCCCCAGCATTTT. This encodes CASSYRGQPQHF. Full variable domain (missing parts from reference TRBV19 and TRBJ1-5): DGGITQSPKYLFRKEGQNVTLSCEQNLNHDAMYWYRQDPGQGLRLIYYSQIVNDFQKGDIAEGYSVSREKKESFPLTVTSAQKNPTAFYLCASSYRGQPQHFGDGTRLSIL.